The 9 T cell receptor beta chains reported below all come from one sample, sequenced in a study of cytomegalovirus exposure and HLA in healthy donors. Clones were read by immunoSEQ multiplex PCR, and TCRdb kept only the in-frame ones, dropping some. The data hold around 300,000 clones, with approximately 86% observed a single time. The sequenced sample was PBMCs. Receptors were obtained from a woman between 18 and 29 years old in good health and CMV-seronegative.

CDR3: CSVEEVQVAGYTF. The CDR3 DNA reads TGCAGCGTTGAAGAGGTTCAGGTTGCCGGCTACACCTTC. The chain has TRBV29-1 and TRBJ1-2; D call uncertain. The germline gives CDR1 SQVTM, CDR2 ANQGSEA. The V and J ends lost 0 bases and 8 bases respectively, with 13 bases between them. CDR3 length: 13 amino acids.

A remark on this clone: The same CDR3 arises from other DNA sequences in this sample as well. The chain couples TRBV2 to TRBJ1-2, with D possibly TRBD1 on 5 matching bases. V lost 2 bases to trimming and J lost 2 bases, with 9 bases between them. In germline, CDR1 is SNHLY, CDR2 FYNNEI. CDR3 length: 14 residues. CDR3 sequence: CASSERGGNYGYTF. The CDR3 region has the DNA TGTGCCAGCAGTGAACGGGGGGGAAACTATGGCTACACCTTC.

CDR3 nucleotides: TGCGCCAGCAGCCAAATTACTAGCGGGGGGTGGGAGCTGTTTTTT. Its protein product is CASSQITSGGWELFF. The gene calls are TRBV4-1 and TRBJ2-2; TRBD2 agrees at 12 bases. There are 15 residues in the CDR3. Germline V gene data show CDR1 as MGHRA and CDR2 as YSYEKL. Trimming removed 2 bases from V and 9 bases from J; junction bases left unmatched: 4.

Turning to this clone: Relative to the germline gene, one junction end is altered; a read error may explain this. The chain employs TRBV5-4 and TRBJ2-1; D gene unclear. The CDR3 runs 11 residues. Germline CDR1 is SGHNT and CDR2 is YYREEE (reference sequence). CDR3 residues: CASSSNNEQFF. CDR3 in DNA: TGTGCCAGCAGCTCCAACAATGAGCAGTTCTTC.

This chain joins TRBV29-1 and TRBJ1-2; 11 bases match TRBD1. Germline CDR1 reads SQVTM; CDR2 reads ANQGSEA. The V segment lost 5 bases and the J segment 5 bases; nucleotides outside the gene matches: 7. CDR3 length: 14 amino acids. CDR3 sequence (DNA): TGCAGCGTTACCGGGACAGGGGGTCCTTATGGCTACACCTTC. Its translation: CSVTGTGGPYGYTF.

This clone was observed a handful of times. V usage is TRBV19 and J usage is TRBJ2-1, with 8 bases lining up with TRBD2. Germline CDR1 and CDR2: LNHDA and SQIVND (reference sequence). This CDR3 is built from 16 residues. V was pared by 5 bases and J by 9 bases, with 15 bases of the junction left unmatched. CDR3 in amino acids: CASSVITGGRTPEQFF. CDR3 nucleotide sequence: TGTGCCAGTAGTGTCATAACGGGAGGGAGAACGCCTGAGCAGTTCTTC. The full variable domain, rest sourced from reference TRBV19 and TRBJ2-1, is DGGITQSPKYLFRKEGQNVTLSCEQNLNHDAMYWYRQDPGQGLRLIYYSQIVNDFQKGDIAEGYSVSREKKESFPLTVTSAQKNPTAFYLCASSVITGGRTPEQFFGPGTRLTVL.

The chain carries TRBV27 and TRBJ2-1, with D possibly TRBD2 on 5 matching bases. Germline lookup yields CDR1 MNHEY and CDR2 SMNVEV (reference sequence). The CDR3 has 15 amino acids. The germline V and J ends were trimmed by 4 bases and 2 bases, with 12 bases remaining between them. The CDR3 spells CASSWTGEAYNEQFF. DNA for the CDR3: TGTGCCAGCAGTTGGACTGGGGAAGCCTACAATGAGCAGTTCTTC.

This clone was counted a single time. V usage is TRBV4-1 and J usage is TRBJ2-3; the match to TRBD1 covers 8 bases. Germline trimming cut 1 base from V and 5 bases from J; bases unmatched to any gene: 8. The CDR3 loop spans 16 amino acids. Per the germline V gene, CDR1 is MGHRA and CDR2 is YSYEKL. The CDR3 sequence is CASSQAFGQGEDTQYF. The CDR3 DNA reads as TGCGCCAGCAGCCAAGCGTTTGGACAGGGAGAAGATACGCAGTATTTT.

V and J are TRBV4-3 and TRBJ1-1; the D is unclear. The CDR3 runs to 15 residues. Germline V CDR1 and CDR2: LGHNA, YSLEER. The V gene lost 0 bases and the J gene lost 4 bases, with 12 bases spanning the gap. The CDR3 sequence is CASSQDRGVGTEAFF. The DNA of the CDR3 is TGCGCCAGCAGCCAAGATCGTGGAGTAGGCACTGAAGCTTTCTTT.